In this sample, the clone carrying this TCR beta chain turned up a few times. Noted time point: persistent/refractory GD, antithyroid drugs over 5 years with positive TRAb. PBMC RNA served as the TCR library source. Looked up from germline, CDR1 is MDHEN and CDR2 is SYDVKM. V lost 10 bases and J lost 0, with 25 bases in between. The CDR3 has 19 residues. Building of the TCR beta libraries involved iRepertoire HTBI primers and Arm-PCR of CDR3 regions. TCRdb passed the multiplex PCR reads through MiXCR, listing each CDR3 protein once. The sample shows 650,000 to 700,000 distinct CDR3 sequences, 30% of them seen only once. This specimen belongs to a study of regulatory T cells in long-lasting Graves disease.

The chain couples TRBV28 to TRBJ1-6, with D possibly being TRBD1 (5 bases). The source was peripheral blood mononuclear cells (PBMCs), collected when the disease was refractory, from a patient treated with antithyroid drugs. This sequence originates from a female donor with Graves disease. CDR3 nucleotide sequence: TGTGCCACCACATCAGAGTGGACCAGGGCGAGCTCCTATAATTCACCCCTCCACTTT. This codes for CATTSEWTRASSYNSPLHF. Variable domain in full (rest from reference TRBV28 and TRBJ1-6): DVKVTQSSRYLVKRTGEKVFLECVQDMDHENMFWYRQDPGLGLRLIYFSYDVKMKEKGDIPEGYSVSREKKERFSLILESASTNQTSMYLCATTSEWTRASSYNSPLHFGNGTRLTVT.